These 21 T cell receptor beta chains were sequenced from one sample in a study of long-term antiretroviral therapy in people with HIV. This was the immunoSEQ v3.0 assay at survey level. TCRdb keeps only in-frame clones here, not all; method: immunoSEQ multiplex PCR. The profile covers 25,000 to 35,000 clones, with approximately 80% appearing a single time and over 9% taken by the ten largest. The input for sequencing was unsorted PBMCs, taken approximately 2.9 years after starting antiretroviral therapy. These receptors were obtained from a man in his thirties or forties with HIV.

This chain joins TRBV7-8 and TRBJ1-5; D uncertain. The V end lost 5 bases, the J end lost 1 base, and 18 bases lay between the germline ends. The germline gives CDR1 SGHVS, CDR2 FQNEAQ. This CDR3 has 17 residues. The CDR3 nucleotides read TGTGCCAGCAGCCCAAGTACTGACTACGCCAGCAATCAGCCCCAGCATTTT. Translation: CASSPSTDYASNQPQHF.

The J gene is TRBJ1-2, the V gene TRBV6-5; D unresolved. The V gene's germline CDR1 is MNHEY and CDR2 SVGAGI. V dropped 5 bases and J dropped 1 base, with 8 bases sitting between them. The CDR3 is made up of 13 amino acids. This chain's CDR3 is CASSLTDNYGYTF. The CDR3 DNA reads TGTGCCAGCAGTCTGACGGATAACTATGGCTACACCTTC.

About this clone: The same CDR3 arises from other DNA sequences in this sample as well. CDR3 residues: CASSIDPGTEAFF. The CDR3 nucleotides are TGTGCCAGTAGTATTGACCCTGGGACTGAAGCTTTCTTT. The chain employs TRBV19 and TRBJ1-1; D gene ambiguous. CDR1 is LNHDA, CDR2 SQIVND, per germline (reference sequence). The V end was cut by 3 bases, the J end by 5 bases, with 10 bases between. The CDR3 runs 13 residues.

This clone came up a few times. The chain has TRBV7-2 and TRBJ1-5, with no clear D. Germline V CDR1 and CDR2: SGHTA, FQGNSA. Trimming cost V 5 bases and J 6 bases, with 11 bases left between them. The CDR3 has 13 residues. The CDR3 loop reads CASSKTLGQPQHF. The CDR3 coding sequence is TGTGCCAGCAGCAAGACTCTGGGTCAGCCCCAGCATTTT.

The chain combines TRBV9 with TRBJ1-3; unclear D gene. The length of the CDR3 is 16 residues. Germline CDR1 is SGDLS and CDR2 is YYNGEE. V lost 0 bases, J lost 0 bases, and 10 bases lay in between. As DNA, the CDR3 is TGTGCCAGCAGCGTAGGGTCCGGGATCTCTGGAAACACCATATATTTT. It encodes CASSVGSGISGNTIYF.

This chain links TRBV19 with TRBJ1-5; D gene uncertain. Germline V gene data show CDR1 as LNHDA and CDR2 as SQIVND (reference sequence). This CDR3 contains 17 residues. V was cut by 3 bases and J by 3 bases, with 18 bases left in between. The CDR3 DNA reads TGTGCCAGTAGTATGAGGGCAGCCACAGTGTTCAATCAGCCCCAGCATTTT. It is translated as CASSMRAATVFNQPQHF.

V is TRBV19 and J is TRBJ2-7; the D is unclear. V was trimmed by 6 bases and J by 3 bases, leaving 15 bases between them. CDR1 is LNHDA and CDR2 is SQIVND in the germline V gene (reference sequence). This CDR3 has 14 amino acids. DNA for the CDR3: TGTGCCAGTAGCCCCCAGAGCATGGGCTACGAGCAGTACTTC. As protein: CASSPQSMGYEQYF. The variable domain in full, completed from reference TRBV19 and TRBJ2-7, reads DGGITQSPKYLFRKEGQNVTLSCEQNLNHDAMYWYRQDPGQGLRLIYYSQIVNDFQKGDIAEGYSVSREKKESFPLTVTSAQKNPTAFYLCASSPQSMGYEQYFGPGTRLTVT.

This clone was seen once. CDR3 bases: TGTGCCAGCAGGGGTACCGGGACTAGCGGGAGGCTTTACAATGAGCAGTTCTTC. It translates to CASRGTGTSGRLYNEQFF. This sequence joins TRBV28 and TRBJ2-1, with 15 bases matching TRBD2. V trimming: 6 bases; J trimming: 4 bases; junction bases outside the gene matches: 10. The germline V gene encodes CDR1 MDHEN and CDR2 SYDVKM. This CDR3 is 18 amino acids long. The full variable domain, its missing parts supplied by reference TRBV28 and TRBJ2-1, is DVKVTQSSRYLVKRTGEKVFLECVQDMDHENMFWYRQDPGLGLRLIYFSYDVKMKEKGDIPEGYSVSREKKERFSLILESASTNQTSMYLCASRGTGTSGRLYNEQFFGPGTRLTVL.

The genes are TRBV9 and TRBJ2-7; D possibly matches TRBD1 or TRBD2 (6 bases each). Per germline, CDR1 SGDLS and CDR2 YYNGEE. V shed 2 bases and J shed 0 bases, with 21 bases lying between them. The CDR3 covers 18 residues. CDR3 loop: CASSVNPGPGGHSYEQYF. DNA of the CDR3: TGTGCCAGCAGCGTCAACCCGGGACCCGGGGGACACTCCTACGAGCAGTACTTC.

This clone was picked up one time. The CDR3 is CASSLARRAGGTDTQYF. CDR3 nucleotide sequence: TGTGCCAGCAGCTTGGCAAGGAGGGCCGGAGGAACAGATACGCAGTATTTT. The V and J genes are TRBV5-4 and TRBJ2-3; D may be TRBD2 (6 bases). V was clipped by 0 bases and J by 3 bases, with 17 bases between them. Germline CDR1 and CDR2: SGHNT and YYREEE (reference sequence). The length of the CDR3 is 17 residues.

The rearrangement uses TRBV7-8 and TRBJ2-2; D possibly corresponds to TRBD2 (6 bases). Trimming took off 5 bases at V and 7 bases at J, with 11 bases between the two ends. The CDR3 has 13 amino acids. Germline CDR1 is SGHVS and CDR2 is FQNEAQ. CDR3 loop: CASSPGRDGELFF. The DNA of the CDR3 is TGTGCCAGCAGCCCGGGGCGGGACGGGGAGCTGTTTTTT.

The chain recombines TRBV9 with TRBJ2-3; 7 nucleotides agree with TRBD1. This CDR3 is built from 15 residues. V shed 3 bases and J 1 base; nucleotides not matched to a gene: 5. Germline CDR1 and CDR2: SGDLS and YYNGEE. The DNA of the CDR3 is TGTGCCAGCAGCGCTAGACAGGGAGGCACAGATACGCAGTATTTT. This encodes CASSARQGGTDTQYF.

The J gene is TRBJ1-2, the V gene TRBV9; possibly TRBD1 for D (5 bases). Germline CDR1 reads SGDLS; CDR2 reads YYNGEE. V was shortened by 0 bases and J by 5 bases, with 14 bases between the two germline ends. The length of the CDR3 is 15 residues. CDR3 sequence (DNA): TGTGCCAGCAGCGTAGATGGGGGGGAGTGGTATGGCTACACCTTC. Residues: CASSVDGGEWYGYTF.

The rearrangement links TRBV5-1 to TRBJ2-2; D not certain. The germline V and J ends were trimmed by 0 bases and 4 bases, with 10 bases remaining between them. The length of the CDR3 is 15 residues. Germline loops: CDR1 SGHRS, CDR2 YFSETQ. The CDR3 DNA reads TGCGCCAGCAGCTTGGGTGGGAAAGGCACCGGGGAGCTGTTTTTT. This gives the protein CASSLGGKGTGELFF.

The chain is built from TRBV4-1 and TRBJ2-2; 7 bases are shared with TRBD2. The CDR3 contains 14 residues. From germline, CDR1 is MGHRA and CDR2 YSYEKL. Trimming at V came to 1 base and at J to 4 bases, leaving 0 bases not matched to a gene. In DNA form, the CDR3 reads TGCGCCAGCAGCCAAGGCGGGGGCACCGGGGAGCTGTTTTTT. Translation gives CASSQGGGTGELFF.

The J gene is TRBJ2-7, the V gene TRBV7-2, with D possibly being TRBD1 or TRBD2 (5 bases each). This CDR3 spans 14 amino acids. The V end lost 1 base, the J end lost 7 bases, and 14 bases lay between the germline ends. Germline V gene sequence: CDR1 SGHTA, CDR2 FQGNSA. CDR3 in DNA: TGTGCCAGCAGCTTAGGGGACCTACCTGGGGAGCAGTACTTC. Protein product: CASSLGDLPGEQYF.

The V call is TRBV5-1, the J call TRBJ1-1, with 9 bases matching TRBD1. Trimming at V came to 3 bases and at J to 5 bases, leaving 8 bases not matched to a gene. This CDR3 comprises 15 residues. Germline values: CDR1 SGHRS, CDR2 YFSETQ. The CDR3 sequence is CASSSTGGTRTEAFF. CDR3 sequence (DNA): TGCGCCAGCAGCTCTACAGGGGGCACGAGGACTGAAGCTTTCTTT.

The CDR3 DNA is TGTGCCAGCAGCCAAGTGGCAGGGAGGAATGGCTACACCTTC. Translated, it gives CASSQVAGRNGYTF. This chain links TRBV14 with TRBJ1-2, with D perhaps matching TRBD1 (5 bases). From germline, CDR1 is SGHDN and CDR2 FVKESK. The CDR3 loop spans 14 amino acids. V lost 1 base and J 6 bases, leaving 12 bases between the germline ends. The whole variable domain, filled in from reference TRBV14 and TRBJ1-2, reads EAGVTQFPSHSVIEKGQTVTLRCDPISGHDNLYWYRRVMGKEIKFLLHFVKESKQDESGMPNNRFLAERTGGTYSTLKVQPAELEDSGVYFCASSQVAGRNGYTFGSGTRLTVV.

The V call is TRBV10-1, the J call TRBJ2-7; 8 positions match TRBD1. Germline V CDR1 and CDR2: WNHNN, SYGVQD (reference sequence). V was clipped by 8 bases and J by 3 bases; unmatched bases: 6. The CDR3 is made up of 13 amino acids. The CDR3 region has the DNA TGCGCCAGCGCCCAGGGGGCAGGCTACGAGCAGTACTTC. It yields the protein CASAQGAGYEQYF.

CDR3 protein: CASSSYSGGAYEQYF. In DNA form, the CDR3 reads TGTGCCAGCAGCTCTTACAGCGGGGGAGCCTACGAGCAGTACTTC. The rearrangement uses TRBV7-2 and TRBJ2-7; 8 bases align to TRBD2. The ends lost 4 bases at V and 2 bases at J; junction bases unmatched: 7. This CDR3 has 15 amino acids. Germline assignment: CDR1 SGHTA and CDR2 FQGNSA.

CDR3 in DNA: TGTGCCTGGAGTCTGGAGAGGGGGAATTCACCCCTCCACTTT. The encoded protein is CAWSLERGNSPLHF. V gene TRBV30 combines with J gene TRBJ1-6; the D gene is possibly TRBD1 (6 bases). From germline, CDR1 is GTSNPN and CDR2 SVGIG (reference sequence). Trimming pared 2 bases from V and 7 bases from J, leaving 12 bases between. CDR3 size: 14 residues.